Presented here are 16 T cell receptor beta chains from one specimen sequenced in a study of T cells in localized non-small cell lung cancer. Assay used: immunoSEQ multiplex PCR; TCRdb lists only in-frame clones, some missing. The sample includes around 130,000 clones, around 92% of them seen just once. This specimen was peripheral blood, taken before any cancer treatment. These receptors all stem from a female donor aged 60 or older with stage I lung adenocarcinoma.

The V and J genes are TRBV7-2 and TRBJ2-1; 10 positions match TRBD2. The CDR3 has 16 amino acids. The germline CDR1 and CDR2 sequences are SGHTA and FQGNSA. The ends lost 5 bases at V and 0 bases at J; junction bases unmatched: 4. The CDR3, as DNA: TGTGCCAGCAGCGCGGGACTAGCGAACTCCTACAATGAGCAGTTCTTC. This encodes CASSAGLANSYNEQFF.

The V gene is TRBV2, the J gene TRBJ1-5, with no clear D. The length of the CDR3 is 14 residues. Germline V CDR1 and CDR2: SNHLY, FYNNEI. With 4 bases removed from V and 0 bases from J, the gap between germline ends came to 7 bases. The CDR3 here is CASSGLYSNQPQHF. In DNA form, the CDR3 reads TGTGCCAGCAGTGGCCTATATAGCAATCAGCCCCAGCATTTT.

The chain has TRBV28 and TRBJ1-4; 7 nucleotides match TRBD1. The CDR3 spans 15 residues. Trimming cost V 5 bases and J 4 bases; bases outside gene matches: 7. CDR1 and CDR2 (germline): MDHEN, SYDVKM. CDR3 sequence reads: CASSQGTGVNEKLFF. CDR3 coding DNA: TGTGCCAGCAGTCAGGGTACAGGGGTTAATGAAAAACTGTTTTTT.

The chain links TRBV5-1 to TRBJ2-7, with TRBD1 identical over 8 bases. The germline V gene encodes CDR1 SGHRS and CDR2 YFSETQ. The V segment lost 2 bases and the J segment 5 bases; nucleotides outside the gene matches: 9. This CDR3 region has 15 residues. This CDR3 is CASSFGGQVGHEQYF. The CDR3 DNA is TGCGCCAGCAGCTTTGGGGGACAGGTAGGCCACGAGCAGTACTTC.

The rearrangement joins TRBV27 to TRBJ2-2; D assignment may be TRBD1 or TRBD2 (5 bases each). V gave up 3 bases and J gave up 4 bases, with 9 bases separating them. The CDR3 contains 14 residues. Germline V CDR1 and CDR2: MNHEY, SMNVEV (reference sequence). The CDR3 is CASSFRGGTGELFF. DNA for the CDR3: TGTGCCAGCAGTTTTCGTGGGGGCACCGGGGAGCTGTTTTTT.

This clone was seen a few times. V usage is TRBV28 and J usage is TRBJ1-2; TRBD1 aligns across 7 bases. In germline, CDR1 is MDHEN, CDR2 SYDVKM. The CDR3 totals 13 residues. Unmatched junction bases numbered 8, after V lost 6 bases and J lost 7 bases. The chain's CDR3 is CASRHGTAFGYTF. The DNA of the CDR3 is TGTGCCAGCAGGCACGGGACAGCGTTTGGCTACACCTTC.

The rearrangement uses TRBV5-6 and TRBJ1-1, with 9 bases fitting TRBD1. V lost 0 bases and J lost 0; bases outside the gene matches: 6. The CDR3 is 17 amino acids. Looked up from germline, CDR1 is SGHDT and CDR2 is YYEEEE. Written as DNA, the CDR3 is TGTGCCAGCAGCTTGGACAGGGGGCAAAGAATGAACACTGAAGCTTTCTTT. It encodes CASSLDRGQRMNTEAFF.

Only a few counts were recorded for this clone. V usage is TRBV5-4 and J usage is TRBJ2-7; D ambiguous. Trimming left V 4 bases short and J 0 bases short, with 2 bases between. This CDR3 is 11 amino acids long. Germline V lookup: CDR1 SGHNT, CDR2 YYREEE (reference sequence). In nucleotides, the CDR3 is TGTGCCAGCAGCCACTCCTACGAGCAGTACTTC. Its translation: CASSHSYEQYF.

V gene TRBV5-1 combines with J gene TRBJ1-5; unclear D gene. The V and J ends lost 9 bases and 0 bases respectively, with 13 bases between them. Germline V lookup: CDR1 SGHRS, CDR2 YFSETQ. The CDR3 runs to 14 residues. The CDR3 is CAIRVGSSNQPQHF. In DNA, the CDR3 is TGCGCCATCCGGGTGGGGAGTAGCAATCAGCCCCAGCATTTT.

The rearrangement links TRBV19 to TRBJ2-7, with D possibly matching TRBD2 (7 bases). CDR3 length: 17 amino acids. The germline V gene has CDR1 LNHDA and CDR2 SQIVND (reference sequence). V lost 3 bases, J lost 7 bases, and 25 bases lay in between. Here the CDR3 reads CASSIPSQGRVLEEQYF. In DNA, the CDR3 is TGTGCCAGTAGTATCCCCTCGCAGGGGAGGGTGTTGGAGGAGCAGTACTTC.

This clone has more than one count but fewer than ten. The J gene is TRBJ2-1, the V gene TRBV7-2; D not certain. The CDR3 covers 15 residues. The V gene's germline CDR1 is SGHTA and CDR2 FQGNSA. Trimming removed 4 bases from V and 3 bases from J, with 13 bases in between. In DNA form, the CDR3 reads TGTGCCAGCAGCTCCGCGGTCCGCAACTACAATGAGCAGTTCTTC. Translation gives CASSSAVRNYNEQFF.

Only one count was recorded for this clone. DNA of the CDR3: TGTGCCAGCAGTTTCGCCGGTGTTCCGGGACATGGCTACACCTTC. It translates to CASSFAGVPGHGYTF. The chain couples TRBV28 to TRBJ1-2, with a possible D match to TRBD1 (5 bases). The CDR3 runs 15 residues. Germline values: CDR1 MDHEN, CDR2 SYDVKM. Trimming cost V 3 bases and J 6 bases, with 17 bases left between them.

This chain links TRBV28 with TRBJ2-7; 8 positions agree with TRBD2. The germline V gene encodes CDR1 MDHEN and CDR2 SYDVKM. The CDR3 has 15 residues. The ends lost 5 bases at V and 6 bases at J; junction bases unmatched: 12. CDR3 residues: CASSPRGGRHIEQYF. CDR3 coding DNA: TGTGCCAGCAGTCCCCGGGGGGGTCGTCATATCGAGCAGTACTTC.

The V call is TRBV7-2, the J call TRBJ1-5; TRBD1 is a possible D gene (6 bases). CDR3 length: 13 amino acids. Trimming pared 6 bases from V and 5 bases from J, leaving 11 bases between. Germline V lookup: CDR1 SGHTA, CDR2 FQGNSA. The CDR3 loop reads CASSLQGDQPQHF. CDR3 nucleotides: TGTGCCAGCAGTTTACAGGGAGATCAGCCCCAGCATTTT.

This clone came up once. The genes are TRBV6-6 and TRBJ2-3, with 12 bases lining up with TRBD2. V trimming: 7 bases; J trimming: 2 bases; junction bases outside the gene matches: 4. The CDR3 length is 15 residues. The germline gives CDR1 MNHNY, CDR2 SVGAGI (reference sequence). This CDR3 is CASTLAGGITDTQYF. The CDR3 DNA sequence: TGTGCCAGCACCCTAGCGGGAGGGATCACAGATACGCAGTATTTT.

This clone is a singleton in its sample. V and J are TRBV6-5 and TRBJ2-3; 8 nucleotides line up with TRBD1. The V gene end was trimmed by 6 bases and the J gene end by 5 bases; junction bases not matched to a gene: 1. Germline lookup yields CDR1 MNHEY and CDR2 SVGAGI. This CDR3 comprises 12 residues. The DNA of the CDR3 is TGTGCCAGCAGCAGGGGGCGAGATACGCAGTATTTT. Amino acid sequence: CASSRGRDTQYF.